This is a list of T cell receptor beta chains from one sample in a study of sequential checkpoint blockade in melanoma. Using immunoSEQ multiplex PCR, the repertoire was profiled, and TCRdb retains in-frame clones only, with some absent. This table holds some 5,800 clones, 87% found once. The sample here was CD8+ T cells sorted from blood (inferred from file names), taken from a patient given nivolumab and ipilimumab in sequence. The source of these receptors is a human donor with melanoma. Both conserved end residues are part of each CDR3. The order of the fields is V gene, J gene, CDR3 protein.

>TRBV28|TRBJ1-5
CASRIAGTGPYQPQHF
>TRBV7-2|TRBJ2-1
CASSLFSGRGNEQFF
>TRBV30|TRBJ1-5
CACRGGQGGGQPQHF
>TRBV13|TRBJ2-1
CASRPTGLAYNEQFF
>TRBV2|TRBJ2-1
CASSEKGGFHSYNEQFF
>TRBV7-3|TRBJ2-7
CASSSDREASYEQYF
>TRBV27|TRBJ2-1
CASSLSGGGEQFF
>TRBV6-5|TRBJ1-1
CASSYSPQGTEAFF
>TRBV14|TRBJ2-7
CASSWGGPYEQYF
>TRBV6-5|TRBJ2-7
CASSYASLAGGEQYF
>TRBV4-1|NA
CASSQVTAGEQETQYF
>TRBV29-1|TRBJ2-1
CSVEDNSNEQFF
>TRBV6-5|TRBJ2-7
CASRKNLESYEQYF
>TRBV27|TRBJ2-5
CASSKGQGAVYVEQYF
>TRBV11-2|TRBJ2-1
CASSIAGGVDEQFF
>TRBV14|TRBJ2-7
CASSRQGTRGYEQYF
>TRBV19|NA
CASSKGQGANEQYF
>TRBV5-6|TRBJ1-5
CASSLAGHRKSQPQHF
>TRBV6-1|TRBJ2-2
CASSDGRAEAGELFF
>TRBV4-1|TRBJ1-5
CASSQDPGNSNQPQHF
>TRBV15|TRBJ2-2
CATRRTAGGDTGELFF
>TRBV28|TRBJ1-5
CASSSRQILWNQPQHF
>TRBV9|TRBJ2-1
CASSVAIGEGEGNYNEQFF
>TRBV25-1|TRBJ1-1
CASSTGGNTEAFF
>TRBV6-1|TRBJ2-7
CASSTSGTLHEQYF
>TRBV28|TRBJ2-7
CASSLAAGGPYEQYF